In this sample, the clone carrying this TCR beta chain turned up a few times. Its antigen remains unidentified. The entry originates in a study of cytotoxic CD8 clonotypes in ibrutinib-treated CLL. Study in general: Across samples, productive templates numbered about 280,000 and productive rearrangements reached around 98,000 on average.

V was clipped by 5 bases and J by 5 bases, with 12 bases between them. The V gene's germline CDR1 is KGHSH and CDR2 LQKENI. The CDR3 is made up of 13 amino acids. Study conclusions and caveats: Baseline values of clonality outstripped age-matched healthy donors and followed circulating CD8+ T-cell counts. Upon ibrutinib response clonality rose, and upon progression it fell back toward baseline. Shared public clonotypes were rare, and on treatment they either got smaller or stayed the same.

Generated by immunoSEQ multiplex PCR, the TCRdb table keeps only in-frame clones and is missing some. The sample contains approximately 350,000 clones, about 61% of which appear only once. The chain has TRBV18 and TRBJ1-2, with D tentatively TRBD1 (5 bases). The starting material was PBMCs, obtained after 36 months of ibrutinib treatment. The clonotype originates from a human donor with chronic lymphocytic leukemia. CDR3 in DNA: TGTGCCAGCTCAGCAGGGAGAGGGTATGGCTACACCTTC. This sequence encodes CASSAGRGYGYTF.